This T cell receptor beta chain was observed in a study of spatial heterogeneity in lung cancer. Study summary: Samples were obtained from approximately 72 donors, all untreated early-stage non-small cell lung cancer patients. Beta-chain sequences were consistently detected more often than alpha-chain sequences.

Regarding time point: blood taken at disease recurrence. Sequencing was performed on whole RNA extracted from tumor and nontumor lung tissue, or from frozen PBMC, and the material was left unsorted. This clonotype was seen many times. The size of this beta chain means little, since it is a stray read in a library made for alpha chains. All TCR cDNA molecules were individually tagged with a unique molecular identifier. TCRdb reanalysed the 5' RACE reads using MiXCR and keeps one entry per CDR3 protein. The profile shows approximately 9,700 distinct CDR3 sequences, approximately 3.6% of them singletons. The V end was cut by 5 bases, the J end by 7 bases, with 15 bases between. Germline-derived CDR1 and CDR2 are SGHTA and FQGNSA. The CDR3 consists of 13 residues.

The input for sequencing was PBMCs, taken at recurrence. This rearrangement joins TRBV7-2 to TRBJ2-7; either TRBD1 or TRBD2 may supply D (6 bases each). This TCR was sampled from a female donor with early-stage non-small cell lung cancer. In nucleotides, the CDR3 is TGTGCCAGCAGCCTCGGGGGCCCCCGAGAGCAGTACTTC. Protein product: CASSLGGPREQYF. Full variable domain (outside the CDR3, taken from reference TRBV7-2 and TRBJ2-7): GAGVSQSPSNKVTEKGKDVELRCDPISGHTALYWYRQSLGQGLEFLIYFQGNSAPDKSGLPSDRFSAERTGGSVSTLTIQRTQQEDSAVYLCASSLGGPREQYFGPGTRLTVT.